This T cell receptor (beta chain) appears in the sequencing data of a study of spatial heterogeneity in lung cancer. Looking at the study overall: Alpha-chain detections were consistently fewer than beta-chain detections among the sequences.

Every individual TCR cDNA molecule carried its own unique molecular identifier, which allowed correction of PCR and sequencing errors. TCRdb reprocessed the 5' RACE reads with MiXCR, giving one entry per CDR3 protein. The sample holds around 1,000 distinct CDR3 sequences, about an eighth seen once. By share, this clonotype counts as large. This beta chain lies outside the target of a library built for alpha chains; its clone size means little. Noted time point: sample taken at primary tumor resection. The donors were approximately 65 patients with non-small cell lung cancer that was early-stage and untreated. The input material, whole RNA from tumor, nontumor lung or frozen PBMC, was sequenced unsorted. The receptor was isolated from a female donor with early-stage non-small cell lung cancer. The sample in question was normal lung tissue next to the tumor, obtained at surgery.

The CDR3 nucleotides are TGTGCCTGGAGTGCCACCTACGAGCAGTACTTC. Translation: CAWSATYEQYF. The chain carries TRBV30 and TRBJ2-7; D call uncertain. From germline, CDR1 is GTSNPN and CDR2 SVGIG (reference sequence). This CDR3 has 11 residues. Trimming removed 1 base at V and 2 bases at J, with 3 bases between.